This entry is about one TCR beta chain. No antigen is known for it. These data come from a study of beta chain features in type 1 diabetes. Every isolated RNA sample was fully reverse transcribed, so sequencing captured expressed TCRB transcripts. TCRdb's copy holds only in-frame clones and misses some; the assay was immunoSEQ multiplex PCR. The table includes about 160,000 clones, 9% to 10% detected once. Study-wide points: Researchers report that Type 1 diabetes patients had moderately but significantly shorter TCRB CDR3s across all four CD4+ subsets. Whether TCRB rearrangement is influenced by HLA type went unresolved here.

V was shortened by 1 base and J by 5 bases, with 10 bases between the two germline ends. Germline V gene lookup returns CDR1 SGDLS and CDR2 YYNGEE. The CDR3 totals 14 residues. The chain uses TRBV9 and TRBJ2-1; no clear D. Sequencing used central memory CD4+ T cells from blood. The sequence was obtained from a woman in her thirties with type 1 diabetes. This CDR3 is CASSVLTSNNEQFF. CDR3 sequence (DNA): TGTGCCAGCAGCGTACTTACTTCTAACAATGAGCAGTTCTTC.